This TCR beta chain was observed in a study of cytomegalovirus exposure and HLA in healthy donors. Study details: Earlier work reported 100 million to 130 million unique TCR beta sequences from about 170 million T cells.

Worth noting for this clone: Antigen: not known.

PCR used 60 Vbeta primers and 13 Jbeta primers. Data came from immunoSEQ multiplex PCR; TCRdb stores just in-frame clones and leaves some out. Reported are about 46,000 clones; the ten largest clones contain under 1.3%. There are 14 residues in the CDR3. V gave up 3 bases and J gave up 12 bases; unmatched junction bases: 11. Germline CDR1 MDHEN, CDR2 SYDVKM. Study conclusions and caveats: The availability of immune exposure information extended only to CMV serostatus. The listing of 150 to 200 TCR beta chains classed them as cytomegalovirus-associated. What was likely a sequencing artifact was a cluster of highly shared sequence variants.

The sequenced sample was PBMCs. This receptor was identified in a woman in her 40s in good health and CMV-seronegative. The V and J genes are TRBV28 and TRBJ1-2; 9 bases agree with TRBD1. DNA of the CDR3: TGTGCCAGCAGTTTGGCCCTGGGAAACAGGGGGCACACCTTC. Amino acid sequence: CASSLALGNRGHTF.